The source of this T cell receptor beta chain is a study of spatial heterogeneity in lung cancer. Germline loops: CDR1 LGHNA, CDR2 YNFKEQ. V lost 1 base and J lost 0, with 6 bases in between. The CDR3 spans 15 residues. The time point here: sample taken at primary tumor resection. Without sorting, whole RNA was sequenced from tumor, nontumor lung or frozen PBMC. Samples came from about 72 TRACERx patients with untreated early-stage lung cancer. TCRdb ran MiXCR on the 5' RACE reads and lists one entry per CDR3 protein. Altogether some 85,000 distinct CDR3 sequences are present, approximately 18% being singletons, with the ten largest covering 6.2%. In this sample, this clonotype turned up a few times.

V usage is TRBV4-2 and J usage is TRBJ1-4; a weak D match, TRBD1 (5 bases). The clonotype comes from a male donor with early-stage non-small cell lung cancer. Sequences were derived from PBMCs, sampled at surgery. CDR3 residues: CASSQAGATNEKLFF. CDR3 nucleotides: TGTGCCAGCAGCCAAGCGGGGGCAACTAATGAAAAACTGTTTTTT.